The T cell receptor (beta chain) described here comes from a study of blood T cell repertoires in COVID-19. On the study more broadly: Nucleic acid was either cDNA or gDNA, and it came from T cells, B-cell-depleted T cells, or PBMCs.

CDR1 and CDR2 (germline): SQVTM, ANQGSEA. CDR3 length: 11 amino acids. The V end lost 6 bases, the J end lost 4 bases, and 9 bases lay between the germline ends. Under the authors' procedure: Estimates of nucleated cell counts were drawn from the amplification of reference gene primers. TCRdb's copy holds only in-frame clones and misses some; the assay was immunoSEQ multiplex PCR. V, J and clone size were drawn from that table, and D and trimming were deduced from the DNA. The table has about 29,000 clones, 85% to 90% seen once; the top ten hold less than 5%. This TCR was sampled from a man aged 65 to 79 with active COVID-19. What was sequenced was peripheral blood. The chain uses TRBV29-1 and TRBJ1-2; D call uncertain. The CDR3 bases are TGCAGCGTATATAGTTCCTATGGCTACACCTTC. Protein: CSVYSSYGYTF.